The 25 T cell receptor beta chains reported below all come from one sample, sequenced in a study of Ad26.COV2.S vaccination and SARS-CoV-2 variants. Treatment: around 19 received Ad26.COV2.S at low or high dose, single or two shots; 5 received placebo; per-sample allocation not given. All samples were drawn on day 63, counting from the first vaccine or placebo injection. The assay was immunoSEQ multiplex PCR, and TCRdb's table has in-frame clones only and misses some. The table lists 430,000 or so clones, roughly 89% of them singletons. Source: peripheral blood, taken in a trial of Ad26.COV2.S vaccine versus placebo. These receptors all come from a person between 18 and 60 years old who received the Ad26.COV2.S COVID-19 vaccine or a placebo.

This sequence joins TRBV28 and TRBJ2-3; tentatively, D is TRBD2 (5 bases). V was shortened by 3 bases and J by 0 bases, with 13 bases between the two germline ends. The CDR3 loop spans 16 amino acids. Germline V gene sequence: CDR1 MDHEN, CDR2 SYDVKM. The DNA for the CDR3 is TGTGCCAGCAGTTTCCTTAGCGTGTCTAGCACAGATACGCAGTATTTT. Translation gives CASSFLSVSSTDTQYF. Full variable domain (remainder filled in from reference TRBV28 and TRBJ2-3): DVKVTQSSRYLVKRTGEKVFLECVQDMDHENMFWYRQDPGLGLRLIYFSYDVKMKEKGDIPEGYSVSREKKERFSLILESASTNQTSMYLCASSFLSVSSTDTQYFGPGTRLTVL.

The chain employs TRBV5-1 and TRBJ2-1; D uncertain. In germline, CDR1 is SGHRS, CDR2 YFSETQ. The V gene lost 4 bases and the J gene lost 0 bases, with 11 bases spanning the gap. This CDR3 comprises 15 residues. CDR3 coding DNA: TGCGCCAGCAGCCTAGACCTCAGCTCCTACAATGAGCAGTTCTTC. It yields the protein CASSLDLSSYNEQFF.

V and J are TRBV11-2 and TRBJ2-1, with TRBD1 matching 7 bases. The germline V gene has CDR1 SGHAT and CDR2 FQNNGV. V was pared by 1 base and J by 6 bases, with 6 bases of the junction left unmatched. The CDR3 runs to 15 residues. The CDR3 DNA is TGTGCCAGCAGCTTAGCTGGGACAGACATCAATGAGCAGTTCTTC. Its translation: CASSLAGTDINEQFF.

The chain combines TRBV5-1 with TRBJ2-7; 13 nucleotides line up with TRBD2. Losses at the gene ends were 6 bases for V and 3 bases for J; bases not matched to a gene: 15. The CDR3 has 18 residues. Per germline, CDR1 SGHRS and CDR2 YFSETQ. DNA for the CDR3: TGCGCCAGCAACCTGACCCCCAGGACTAGCGGGGGACTCTACGAGCAGTACTTC. This sequence encodes CASNLTPRTSGGLYEQYF.

The chain joins TRBV3-1 (or the pseudogene TRBV3-2) to TRBJ2-5; TRBD2 agrees at 8 bases. V dropped 0 bases and J dropped 0; count of bases not matched to a gene: 9. This CDR3 region has 18 residues. Looked up from germline, CDR1 is LGHDT and CDR2 is YNNKEL (reference sequence). The chain's CDR3 is CASSQDHPGGAYQETQYF. CDR3 DNA: TGTGCCAGCAGCCAAGACCATCCCGGGGGGGCGTACCAAGAGACCCAGTACTTC.

The rearrangement links TRBV4-1 to TRBJ2-1; D is unclear. The CDR3 runs 13 residues. Germline V CDR1 and CDR2: MGHRA, YSYEKL. The V end was cut by 1 base, the J end by 3 bases, with 4 bases between. The CDR3 here is CASSQVNYNEQFF. CDR3 coding DNA: TGCGCCAGCAGCCAAGTTAACTACAATGAGCAGTTCTTC.

The gene calls are TRBV7-9 and TRBJ1-4, with a weak D call TRBD1 (5 bases). Germline V gene lookup returns CDR1 SEHNR and CDR2 FQNEAQ (reference sequence). The germline V and J ends were trimmed by 4 bases and 2 bases, with 8 bases remaining between them. This CDR3 is built from 14 residues. The CDR3 is CASSSRATNEKLFF. The CDR3 coding sequence is TGTGCCAGCAGCTCCAGGGCCACTAATGAAAAACTGTTTTTT.

The chain links TRBV9 to TRBJ1-2, with TRBD1 matching over 8 bases. Germline loops: CDR1 SGDLS, CDR2 YYNGEE. Trimming removed 4 bases from V and 5 bases from J; junction bases left unmatched: 10. The CDR3 totals 15 residues. The CDR3 DNA follows: TGTGCCAGCAGCTCAGGATCGGACAGGGCTTATGGCTACACCTTC. Protein product: CASSSGSDRAYGYTF.

This chain links TRBV5-1 with TRBJ2-1; 14 bases agree with TRBD2. Losses at the gene ends were 4 bases for V and 8 bases for J; bases not matched to a gene: 8. The CDR3 is 16 amino acids. Germline CDR1 SGHRS, CDR2 YFSETQ. The CDR3 reads CASSPGTSGSLDEQFF. The CDR3 bases are TGCGCCAGCAGCCCCGGGACTAGCGGGAGTCTTGATGAGCAGTTCTTC.

In DNA form, the CDR3 reads TGTGCCAGCAGTCGACAGGGCTACGAGCAGTACTTC. Its translation is CASSRQGYEQYF. J is TRBJ2-7 and V is TRBV5-6; 7 nucleotides agree with TRBD1. CDR3 length: 12 amino acids. V lost 5 bases and J lost 3; bases outside the gene matches: 2. Germline CDR1 is SGHDT and CDR2 is YYEEEE.

The chain links TRBV5-4 to TRBJ2-7; 10 bases are shared with TRBD1. CDR1 SGHNT and CDR2 YYREEE come from the germline V gene (reference sequence). The CDR3 covers 15 residues. J lost 6 bases, V lost 4 bases, and 10 bases had no gene match. DNA for the CDR3: TGTGCCAGCAGCGCTCGGGACAGGGGTTCAGGCGAGCAGTACTTC. Translation: CASSARDRGSGEQYF.

V is TRBV28 and J is TRBJ2-7, with 9 bases lining up with TRBD1. Looked up from germline, CDR1 is MDHEN and CDR2 is SYDVKM. Trimming cost V 5 bases and J 5 bases; bases outside gene matches: 7. CDR3 length: 14 residues. The CDR3, as DNA: TGTGCCAGCAGTGGGGGACAGGGAATAAACGAGCAGTACTTC. Translated, it gives CASSGGQGINEQYF.

The chain joins TRBV9 to TRBJ1-1; a possible D gene is TRBD1 (6 bases). This CDR3 contains 16 residues. V was clipped by 0 bases and J by 1 base, with 13 bases between them. From germline, CDR1 is SGDLS and CDR2 YYNGEE. The CDR3 DNA sequence: TGTGCCAGCAGCGTAGCCCCGGTAGGGGGGAACACTGAAGCTTTCTTT. This sequence encodes CASSVAPVGGNTEAFF.

The genes are TRBV6-2 or TRBV6-3 and TRBJ1-5; D gene uncertain. Per germline, CDR1 MNHEY and CDR2 SVGEGT. Trimming shortened V by 5 bases and J by 9 bases, and 17 bases separated the two germline ends. The CDR3 spans 14 residues. The CDR3 DNA reads as TGTGCCAGCAGTCTTAGGCCTCCGGCGGGGCCCCAGCATTTT. This sequence encodes CASSLRPPAGPQHF.

The chain employs TRBV2 and TRBJ1-1; D is ambiguous. With 7 bases removed from V and 1 base from J, the gap between germline ends came to 7 bases. CDR1 and CDR2 (germline): SNHLY, FYNNEI. The CDR3 is 12 residues long. The CDR3 coding sequence is TGTGCCAGCAACAGAGGGAACACTGAAGCTTTCTTT. This gives the protein CASNRGNTEAFF.

This chain uses TRBV14 with TRBJ2-2, with 8 positions matching TRBD1. Losses at the gene ends were 11 bases for V and 10 bases for J; bases not matched to a gene: 6. Germline V gene lookup returns CDR1 SGHDN and CDR2 FVKESK. The CDR3 is 11 amino acids. CDR3 in DNA: TGTGCCGAAGACAGGGGCCCGGAGCTGTTTTTT. Its translation: CAEDRGPELFF. Drawing the rest from reference TRBV14 and TRBJ2-2, the complete variable domain is EAGVTQFPSHSVIEKGQTVTLRCDPISGHDNLYWYRRVMGKEIKFLLHFVKESKQDESGMPNNRFLAERTGGTYSTLKVQPAELEDSGVYFCAEDRGPELFFGEGSRLTVL.

V and J are TRBV4-2 and TRBJ1-3; D is possibly TRBD1 (6 bases). Deletions cut 4 bases from V and 1 base from J, with 38 bases between. The CDR3 contains 24 residues. Germline loops: CDR1 LGHNA, CDR2 YNFKEQ. CDR3 coding DNA: TGTGCCAGCAGCCCCTACTTACAGGGTAGTACCTCGGTAGTAGCCTGGCTGTCTGGAAACACCATATATTTT. Translating gives CASSPYLQGSTSVVAWLSGNTIYF.

V gene TRBV6-5 combines with J gene TRBJ1-1, with D possibly being TRBD1 (5 bases). The V end lost 5 bases, the J end lost 4 bases, and 14 bases lay between the germline ends. CDR1 is MNHEY and CDR2 is SVGAGI in the germline V gene. The CDR3 runs to 14 residues. CDR3 protein: CASSREGYGTEAFF. DNA for the CDR3: TGTGCCAGCAGTCGCGAGGGGTATGGCACTGAAGCTTTCTTT.

The chain has TRBV13 and TRBJ2-3; 12 bases match TRBD2. This CDR3 contains 16 residues. Germline loops: CDR1 PRHDT, CDR2 FYEKMQ (reference sequence). J lost 5 bases, V lost 4 bases, and 7 bases had no gene match. CDR3 sequence (DNA): TGTGCCAGCAGCTACCGACTAGCGGGAGCGGTAGATACGCAGTATTTT. It is translated as CASSYRLAGAVDTQYF.

The rearrangement links TRBV5-1 to TRBJ2-5; D is perhaps TRBD2 (5 bases). The CDR3 spans 17 residues. Germline lookup yields CDR1 SGHRS and CDR2 YFSETQ. Trimming took off 3 bases at V and 0 bases at J, with 18 bases between the two ends. CDR3 region: CASSSAGRVANQETQYF. The CDR3 region has the DNA TGCGCCAGCAGCTCCGCCGGAAGAGTAGCGAACCAAGAGACCCAGTACTTC.

The V call is TRBV4-2, the J call TRBJ1-5; D not resolved. The germline gives CDR1 LGHNA, CDR2 YNFKEQ. The CDR3 loop spans 14 amino acids. V was cut by 1 base and J by 3 bases, with 7 bases left in between. The CDR3 DNA follows: TGTGCCAGCAGCCAAGCGGGATTCAATCAGCCCCAGCATTTT. Translation: CASSQAGFNQPQHF.

The chain is built from TRBV11-3 and TRBJ2-5; no firm D call. V lost 7 bases and J 5 bases, leaving 20 bases between the germline ends. The CDR3 is made up of 15 amino acids. Germline loops: CDR1 SGHNT, CDR2 YENEEA. CDR3 in amino acids: CASTLWHPDWETQYF. The CDR3 DNA sequence: TGTGCCAGCACCCTATGGCACCCCGACTGGGAGACCCAGTACTTC.

V is TRBV4-2 and J is TRBJ1-3; 8 nucleotides line up with TRBD1. After removal of 4 bases from V and 3 bases from J, the junction contained 8 bases not matched to a gene. This CDR3 has 16 amino acids. Germline V gives CDR1 LGHNA, CDR2 YNFKEQ. CDR3 DNA: TGTGCCAGCAGCCCAACCACAGGGGGAAATGGAAACACCATATATTTT. Its translation: CASSPTTGGNGNTIYF.

As for this clone: The identical CDR3 is also encoded by other nucleotide sequences in the sample. V gene TRBV5-1 combines with J gene TRBJ1-1; TRBD1 is a possible D gene (5 bases). The CDR3 loop spans 12 amino acids. Germline V gene data show CDR1 as SGHRS and CDR2 as YFSETQ. Trimming shortened V by 0 bases and J by 7 bases, and 7 bases separated the two germline ends. CDR3 in amino acids: CASSLVGVEAFF. CDR3 DNA sequence: TGCGCCAGCAGCTTGGTAGGGGTTGAAGCTTTCTTT.

V usage is TRBV7-3 and J usage is TRBJ2-1; D gene uncertain. The CDR3 is 15 amino acids. Trimming took off 2 bases at V and 9 bases at J, with 17 bases between the two ends. CDR1 SGHTA and CDR2 FQGTGA come from the germline V gene. Here the CDR3 DNA reads TGTGCCAGCAGCTTATTAGGCGTTTCCGAGGCTGAGCAGTTCTTC. Amino acid sequence: CASSLLGVSEAEQFF.